This T cell receptor beta chain was obtained from a study of T-cell reconstitution after alpha-beta-depleted transplantation in children. With 6 bases removed from V and 3 bases from J, the gap between germline ends came to 12 bases. Germline-derived CDR1 and CDR2 are SGHVS and FQNEAQ. The CDR3 spans 14 residues. Construction of the TCRbeta library involved unique molecular identifiers. Via MiXCR, TCRdb re-called the PCR reads, giving one row per CDR3 protein. The table lists 900,000 or so distinct CDR3 sequences, around 17% of them singletons. This clonotype was observed many times. This specimen was PBMCs, mostly from graft donor cells, taken 360 days after TCRalphabeta/CD19-depleted stem cell transplant. The source of this sequence is a male patient younger than 18 who had a stem cell transplant for acute lymphoblastic leukemia, so the T cells may come from the graft donor. This chain joins TRBV7-8 and TRBJ2-1, with a possible D match to TRBD2 (5 bases). Here the CDR3 DNA reads TGTGCCAGCAGTCGTGGAGGCCTCTACAATGAGCAGTTCTTC. Its translation: CASSRGGLYNEQFF.